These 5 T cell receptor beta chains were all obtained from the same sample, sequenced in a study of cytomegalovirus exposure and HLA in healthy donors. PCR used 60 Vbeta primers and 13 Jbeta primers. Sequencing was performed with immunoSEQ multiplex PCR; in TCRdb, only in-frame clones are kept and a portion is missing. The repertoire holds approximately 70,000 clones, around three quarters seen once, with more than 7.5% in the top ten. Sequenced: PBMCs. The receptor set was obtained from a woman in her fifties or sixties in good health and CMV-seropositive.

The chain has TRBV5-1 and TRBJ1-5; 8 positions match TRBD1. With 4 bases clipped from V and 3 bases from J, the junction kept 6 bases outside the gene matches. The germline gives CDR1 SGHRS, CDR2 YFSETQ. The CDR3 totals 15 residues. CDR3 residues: CASSIGQGDNQPQHF. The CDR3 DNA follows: TGCGCCAGCAGCATAGGACAGGGCGACAATCAGCCCCAGCATTTT.

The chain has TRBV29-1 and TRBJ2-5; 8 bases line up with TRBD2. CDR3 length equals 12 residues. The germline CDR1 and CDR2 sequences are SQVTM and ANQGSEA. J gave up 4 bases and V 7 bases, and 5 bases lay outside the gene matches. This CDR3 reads CSGLAGGETQYF. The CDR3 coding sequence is TGCAGCGGTCTAGCGGGTGGAGAGACCCAGTACTTC.

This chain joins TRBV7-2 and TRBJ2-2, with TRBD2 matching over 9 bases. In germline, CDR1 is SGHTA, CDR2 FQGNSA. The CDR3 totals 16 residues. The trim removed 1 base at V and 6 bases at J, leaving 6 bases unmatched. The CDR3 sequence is CASSLVAGGQAGELFF. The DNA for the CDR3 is TGTGCCAGCAGCTTAGTCGCGGGGGGGCAGGCCGGGGAGCTGTTTTTT. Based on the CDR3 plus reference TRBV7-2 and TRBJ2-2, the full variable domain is GAGVSQSPSNKVTEKGKDVELRCDPISGHTALYWYRQSLGQGLEFLIYFQGNSAPDKSGLPSDRFSAERTGGSVSTLTIQRTQQEDSAVYLCASSLVAGGQAGELFFGEGSRLTVL.

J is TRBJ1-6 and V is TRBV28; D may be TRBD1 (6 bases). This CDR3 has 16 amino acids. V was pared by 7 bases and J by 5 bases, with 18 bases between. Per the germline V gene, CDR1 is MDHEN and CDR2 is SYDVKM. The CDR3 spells CASTPSGEGDNSPLHF. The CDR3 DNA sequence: TGTGCCAGCACCCCGTCCGGAGAGGGGGATAATTCACCCCTCCACTTT.

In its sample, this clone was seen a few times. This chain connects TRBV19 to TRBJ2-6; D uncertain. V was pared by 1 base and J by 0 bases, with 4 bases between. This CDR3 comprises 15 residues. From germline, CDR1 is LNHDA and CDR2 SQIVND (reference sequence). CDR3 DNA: TGTGCCAGTAGTATAGTAGACTCTGGGGCCAACGTCCTGACTTTC. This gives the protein CASSIVDSGANVLTF.